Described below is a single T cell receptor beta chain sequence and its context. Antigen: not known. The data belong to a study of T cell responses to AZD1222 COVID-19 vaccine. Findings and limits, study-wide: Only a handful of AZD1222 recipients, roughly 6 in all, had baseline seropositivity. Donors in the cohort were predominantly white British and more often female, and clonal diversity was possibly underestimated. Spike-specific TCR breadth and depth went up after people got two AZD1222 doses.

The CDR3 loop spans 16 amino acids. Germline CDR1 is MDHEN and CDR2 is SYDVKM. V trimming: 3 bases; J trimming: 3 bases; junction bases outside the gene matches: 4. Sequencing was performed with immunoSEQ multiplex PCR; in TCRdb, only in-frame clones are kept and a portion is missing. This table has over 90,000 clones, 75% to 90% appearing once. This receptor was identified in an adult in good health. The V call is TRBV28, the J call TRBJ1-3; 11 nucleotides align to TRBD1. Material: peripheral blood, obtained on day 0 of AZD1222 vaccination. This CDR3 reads CASSFWGQGGGNTIYF. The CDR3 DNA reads TGTGCCAGCAGTTTCTGGGGACAGGGGGGTGGAAACACCATATATTTT.